This T cell receptor (beta chain) was identified in a study of blood T cell repertoires in COVID-19 (TCRdb year 2020). Notes on the research overall: Samples from collaborators originated in the United States, Italy and Spain and spanned both the acute and convalescent phases of COVID-19. Samples were obtained from the ongoing ImmuneRACE study (first 160 participants) and from some 1,200 subjects provided by 6 global collaborators. Subjects who had been exposed to COVID-19, were actively infected with it, or had recovered from it provided the deeply sampled blood TCRbeta repertoires that made up the dataset. The prospective study material was composed of cDNA or gDNA derived from T cells, B-cell-depleted T cells, or PBMCs. Where available, HLA class I and class II types were obtained from metadata supplied by the sample provider rather than from assay-based typing. The repertoires were released in a freely available public database intended as a resource for research on the immune response to SARS-CoV-2. A de-identified subject ID, COVID-19 status, age in years and sex were almost always included in the sample metadata. Broad study findings and their caveats: How much clinical and demographic metadata was included differed by source and by participant, and the metadata was provided uncurated.

In the prospective study, participants were about 18 to 95 years old, resided in approximately 22 geographic areas of the United States, and were enrolled through a virtual design. In the prospective study, cohorts were assigned on the basis of participant-reported clinical history obtained from a screening survey and a study questionnaire. Recovered participants in ImmuneRACE Cohort 3 were defined as having two consecutive negative NP/OP PCR tests, clearance from a healthcare professional, or resolution of symptoms. In the prospective study, whole blood, serum and a nasopharyngeal or oropharyngeal swab were collected from each participant by mobile phlebotomists. Participants in the prospective study had the option to provide additional blood draws and questionnaires over a roughly two-month period. Prospective study blood samples were shipped either frozen or at room temperature before DNA extraction.

Reading from cysteine to phenylalanine, the CDR3 counts 15 amino acids. Only the CDR3 region is kept as DNA, spanning 45 bases read in frame from base 1. V is trimmed back by 2 bases and J by 7 bases, and the junction contains 5 bases that no gene match accounts for. From a lookup of the germline V gene (reference sequence), CDR1 and CDR2 are LGHDT and YNNKEL. TCRbeta CDR3 regions were amplified from genomic DNA by means of the immunoSEQ Assay, a bias-controlled multiplex PCR. The authors' pipeline ran thus. Nucleated cell counts per sample were estimated from amplification of reference gene primers within the assay. Sequence reads were collapsed and filtered to measure the absolute abundance of every unique TCRbeta CDR3 rearrangement. For each sample, productive Simpson clonality was calculated by taking the square root of Simpson's diversity index across productive rearrangements. TCRdb mirrors the immuneACCESS table, restricted to in-frame sequences. Some clones are absent from its copies; in checked studies, under half trace to an unresolved V gene, and the reason for the others is unknown. V and J calls and clone size are those listed in that table; D and trimming were worked out from the DNA. The sample includes 200,000 to 250,000 clones, with 82% observed a single time. Of the sample, 3% to 4% is held by the ten largest clones.

As concerns this clone: No cognate antigen has been identified for it. Nothing much larger sits one base from this clone, and base qualities are not available.

The origin of this receptor is an older woman who had recovered from COVID-19. Rearrangement joined TRBV3-1 (or the pseudogene TRBV3-2) to TRBJ1-6; 7 junctional bases match TRBD1. Source material: PBMCs or T cells enriched from blood (not recorded which). The DNA is TGTGCCAGCAGCCAATTTTCACAGGGGAATTCACCCCTCCACTTT. Its translation is CASSQFSQGNSPLHF.